This T cell receptor (beta chain) was captured in a study of blood T cells in healthy people across ages. Together with a sample-barcoded 5' primer, a J-beta primer mix was included in a second PCR lasting roughly 6 to 12 cycles. TCRdb ran MiXCR on the 5' RACE reads and lists one entry per CDR3 protein. This table holds 1.5 million to 1.9 million distinct CDR3 sequences, around 40% found once. V lost 6 bases and J lost 3, with 14 bases in between. Germline V gene sequence: CDR1 MNHEY, CDR2 SMNVEV (reference sequence). The length of the CDR3 is 14 residues. The sample taken for sequencing was blood. V is TRBV27 and J is TRBJ1-1; TRBD1 might be the D (5 bases). The receptor was derived from a woman aged 18-30 years in good health. The CDR3: CASSGARGDTEAFF. CDR3 DNA: TGTGCCAGCAGCGGGGCTCGCGGGGACACTGAAGCTTTCTTT.